The source of this T cell receptor beta chain is a study of metastatic and nonmetastatic thyroid tumors. As for the study in general: Blood and tumor or nodule tissue repertoires from malignant and benign thyroid patients were compared.

Before thyroid surgery, none of the patients had received any treatment. Concerning this clone itself: Its antigen is still unknown.

The CDR3 is 13 amino acids. The V and J ends lost 3 bases and 9 bases, in that order; junction bases with no gene match: 5. Germline CDR1 and CDR2: DFQATT and SNEGSKA (reference sequence). Study observations and caveats: A significant increase in TCR beta diversity was reportedly seen in malignant thyroid tumors relative to benign nodules, in blood and tumor.

Original methodology: The distant-metastasis classifier for papillary thyroid cancer was built from CDR3 differences across clinicopathological groups. TCRdb redid the clone calls on the PCR reads using MiXCR. What appears here as the V and J calls and clone size reflects TCRdb's work, not the paper's. This sample yields about 46,000 clones, of which 20% to 25% are seen a single time; about 3.5% belongs to the top ten. Sample: blood. This clonotype was sampled from a male donor with papillary thyroid cancer or a benign thyroid nodule (not recorded which). Some clones in this sample may be carry-over from other donors' samples. The chain employs TRBV20-1 and TRBJ1-6, with TRBD1 identical over 7 bases. The CDR3 loop is CSASSAGGSPLHF. DNA for the CDR3: TGCAGTGCTAGTTCGGCAGGGGGTTCACCCCTCCACTTT.